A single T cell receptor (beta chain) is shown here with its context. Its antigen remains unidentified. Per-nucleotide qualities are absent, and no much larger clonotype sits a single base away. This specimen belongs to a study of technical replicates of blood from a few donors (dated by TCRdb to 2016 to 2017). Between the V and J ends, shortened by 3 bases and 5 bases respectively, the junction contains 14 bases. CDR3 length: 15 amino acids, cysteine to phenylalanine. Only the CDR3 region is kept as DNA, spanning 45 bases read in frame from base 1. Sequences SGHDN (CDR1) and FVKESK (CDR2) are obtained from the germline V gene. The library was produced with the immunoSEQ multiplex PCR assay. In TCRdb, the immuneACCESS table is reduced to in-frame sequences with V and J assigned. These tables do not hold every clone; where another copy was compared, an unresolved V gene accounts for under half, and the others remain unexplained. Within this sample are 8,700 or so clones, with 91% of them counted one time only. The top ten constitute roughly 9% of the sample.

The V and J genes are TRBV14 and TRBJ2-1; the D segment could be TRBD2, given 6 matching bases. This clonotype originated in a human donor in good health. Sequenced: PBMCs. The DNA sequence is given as TGTGCCAGCAGCCACCTTTCCGGGAGAAACAATGAGCAGTTCTTC. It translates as CASSHLSGRNNEQFF. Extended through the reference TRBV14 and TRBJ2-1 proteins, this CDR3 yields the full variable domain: EAGVTQFPSHSVIEKGQTVTLRCDPISGHDNLYWYRRVMGKEIKFLLHFVKESKQDESGMPNNRFLAERTGGTYSTLKVQPAELEDSGVYFCASSHLSGRNNEQFFGPGTRLTVL.